The present entry profiles one T cell receptor beta chain with its context. Germline V gene lookup returns CDR1 LGHNA and CDR2 YSLEER. Trimming pared 0 bases from V and 0 bases from J, leaving 7 bases between. CDR3 length equals 15 residues. The sample is drawn from a study of low-dose radiotherapy and immunotherapy resistance in tumors. Study information: Doses of 0.5 Gy per fraction every 2 weeks, totaling 6.5 Gy, went to Cohort 1. Every two weeks, cyclophosphamide 200 mg/m2 was infused one day before radiation plus immunotherapy.

Gene-specific TRAV and TRBV primers were used for first-strand cDNA, covering alpha and beta chains. With a V-primer adapter and a constant-region primer, TCRs were amplified for about 20 PCR cycles. Each CDR3 protein gets one entry after TCRdb re-called the reads with MiXCR. Of some 13,000 distinct CDR3 sequences in the sample, more than 50% were seen once. This sequence originates from a human donor with advanced metastatic prostate, ovarian, gallbladder or colorectal cancer (not recorded which). This table probably holds off-target reads from a library built for another chain. The rearrangement joins TRBV4-3 to TRBJ2-3, with D unclear. CDR3 nucleotide sequence: TGCGCCAGCAGCCAAGATCCAGACAGCACAGATACGCAGTATTTT. The encoded protein is CASSQDPDSTDTQYF.